The T cell receptor (beta chain) under discussion was sequenced for a study of T-cell memory formation after mild COVID-19. After 5'RACE with constant-segment primers, TCR alpha and TCR beta cDNA libraries carrying sample barcodes and UMIs were obtained. MiXCR, run by TCRdb on the 5' RACE reads, gives a single entry per CDR3 protein. The table lists almost 350,000 distinct CDR3 sequences, less than 25% of them singletons. The CDR3 contains 15 residues. V was cut by 6 bases and J by 7 bases, with 16 bases left in between. CDR1 SEHNR and CDR2 FQNEAQ come from the germline V gene (reference sequence). Material for sequencing was PBMCs or a T cell subset sorted from them (not recorded which). The rearrangement uses TRBV7-9 and TRBJ1-6; possibly TRBD1 for D (6 bases). The TCR sequence derives from a man younger than 35 who had mild COVID-19 (a few samples of this study predate the infection). Cell type and time point are not known. CDR3: CASSRTRGVNSPLHF. CDR3 nucleotides: TGTGCCAGCAGTCGAACCAGGGGAGTGAATTCACCCCTCCACTTT.